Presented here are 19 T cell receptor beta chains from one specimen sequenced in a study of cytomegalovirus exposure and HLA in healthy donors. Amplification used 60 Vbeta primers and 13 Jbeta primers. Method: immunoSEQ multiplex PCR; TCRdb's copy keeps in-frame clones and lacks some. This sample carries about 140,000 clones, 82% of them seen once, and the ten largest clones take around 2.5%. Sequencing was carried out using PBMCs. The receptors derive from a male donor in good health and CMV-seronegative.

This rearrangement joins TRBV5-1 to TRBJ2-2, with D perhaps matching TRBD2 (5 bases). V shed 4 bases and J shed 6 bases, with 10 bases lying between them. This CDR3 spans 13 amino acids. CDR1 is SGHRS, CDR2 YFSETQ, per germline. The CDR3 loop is CASSTSSSGELFF. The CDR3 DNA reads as TGCGCCAGCAGCACCTCTAGCTCCGGGGAGCTGTTTTTT.

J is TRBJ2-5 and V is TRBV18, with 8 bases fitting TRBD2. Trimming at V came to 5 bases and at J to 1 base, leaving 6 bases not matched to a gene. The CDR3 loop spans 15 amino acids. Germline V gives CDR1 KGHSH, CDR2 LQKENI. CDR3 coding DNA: TGTGCCAGCTCAGCCAGCGGGAGTGGCCAAGAGACCCAGTACTTC. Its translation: CASSASGSGQETQYF.

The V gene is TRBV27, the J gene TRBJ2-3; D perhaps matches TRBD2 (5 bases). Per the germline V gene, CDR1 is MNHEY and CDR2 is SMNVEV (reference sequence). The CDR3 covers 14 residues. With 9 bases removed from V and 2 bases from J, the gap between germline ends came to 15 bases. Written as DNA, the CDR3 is TGTGCCAGTAGCGACTCAGACAACACAGATACGCAGTATTTT. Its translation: CASSDSDNTDTQYF.

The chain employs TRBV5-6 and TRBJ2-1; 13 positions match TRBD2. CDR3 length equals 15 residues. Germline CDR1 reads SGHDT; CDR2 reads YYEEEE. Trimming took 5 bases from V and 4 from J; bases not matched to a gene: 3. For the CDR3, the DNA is TGTGCCAGCAGGGGACTAGCGGGGACGTACAATGAGCAGTTCTTC. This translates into CASRGLAGTYNEQFF.

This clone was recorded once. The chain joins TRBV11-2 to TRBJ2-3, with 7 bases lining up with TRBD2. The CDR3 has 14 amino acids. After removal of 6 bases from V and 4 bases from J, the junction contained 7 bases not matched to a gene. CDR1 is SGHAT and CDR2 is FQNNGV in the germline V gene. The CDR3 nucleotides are TGTGCCAGCAGACGGGCGGGAGCACCAGATACGCAGTATTTT. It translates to CASRRAGAPDTQYF.

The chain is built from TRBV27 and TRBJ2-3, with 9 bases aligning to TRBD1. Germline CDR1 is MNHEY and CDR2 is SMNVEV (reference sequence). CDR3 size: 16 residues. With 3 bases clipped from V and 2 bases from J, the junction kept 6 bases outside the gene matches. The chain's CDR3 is CASSFRDRDSTDTQYF. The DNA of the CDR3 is TGTGCCAGCAGTTTCCGGGACAGGGACTCCACAGATACGCAGTATTTT.

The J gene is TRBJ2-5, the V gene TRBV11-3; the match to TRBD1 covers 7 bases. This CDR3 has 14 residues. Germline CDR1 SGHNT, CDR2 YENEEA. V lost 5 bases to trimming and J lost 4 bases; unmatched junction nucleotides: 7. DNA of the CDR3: TGTGCCAGCAGCCTCGGACCAGGGGGAGAGACCCAGTACTTC. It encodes CASSLGPGGETQYF.

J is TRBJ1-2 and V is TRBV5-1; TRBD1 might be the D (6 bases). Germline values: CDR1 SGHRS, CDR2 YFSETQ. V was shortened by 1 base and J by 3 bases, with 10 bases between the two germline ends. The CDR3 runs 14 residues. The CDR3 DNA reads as TGCGCCAGCAGCTTGTATGAGGGGGACTATGGCTACACCTTC. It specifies CASSLYEGDYGYTF. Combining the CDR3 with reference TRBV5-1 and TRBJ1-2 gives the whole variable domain KAGVTQTPRYLIKTRGQQVTLSCSPISGHRSVSWYQQTPGQGLQFLFEYFSETQRNKGNFPGRFSGRQFSNSRSEMNVSTLELGDSALYLCASSLYEGDYGYTFGSGTRLTVV.

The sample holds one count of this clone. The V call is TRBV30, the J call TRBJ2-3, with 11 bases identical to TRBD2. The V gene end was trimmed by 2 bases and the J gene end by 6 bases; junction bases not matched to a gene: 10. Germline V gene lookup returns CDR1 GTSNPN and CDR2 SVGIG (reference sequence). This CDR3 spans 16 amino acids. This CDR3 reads CAWSHVIAGGLDTQYF. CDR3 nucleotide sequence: TGTGCCTGGAGTCATGTAATAGCGGGAGGGCTGGATACGCAGTATTTT.

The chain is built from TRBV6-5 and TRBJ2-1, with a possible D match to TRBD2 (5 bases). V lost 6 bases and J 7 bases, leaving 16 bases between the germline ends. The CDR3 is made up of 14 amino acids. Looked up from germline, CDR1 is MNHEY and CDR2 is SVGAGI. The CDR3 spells CASSPGLIINEQFF. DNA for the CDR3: TGTGCCAGCAGCCCAGGACTCATCATTAATGAGCAGTTCTTC.

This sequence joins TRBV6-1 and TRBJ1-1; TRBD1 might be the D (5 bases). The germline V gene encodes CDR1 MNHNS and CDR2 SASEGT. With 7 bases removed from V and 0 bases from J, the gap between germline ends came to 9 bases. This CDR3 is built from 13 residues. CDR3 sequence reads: CASIKGMNTEAFF. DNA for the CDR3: TGTGCCAGCATCAAGGGGATGAACACTGAAGCTTTCTTT.

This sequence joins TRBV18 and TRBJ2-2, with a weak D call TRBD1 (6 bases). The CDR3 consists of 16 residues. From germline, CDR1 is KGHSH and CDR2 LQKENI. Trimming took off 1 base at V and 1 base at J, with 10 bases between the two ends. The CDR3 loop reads CASSPQGVENTGELFF. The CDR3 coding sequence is TGTGCCAGCTCACCACAGGGGGTGGAGAACACCGGGGAGCTGTTTTTT.

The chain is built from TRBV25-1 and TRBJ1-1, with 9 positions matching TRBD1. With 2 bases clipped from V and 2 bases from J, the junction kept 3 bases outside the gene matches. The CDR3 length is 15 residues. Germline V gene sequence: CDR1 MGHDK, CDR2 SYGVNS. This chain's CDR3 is CASSEPGQGNTEAFF. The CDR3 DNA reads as TGTGCCAGCAGTGAACCGGGACAGGGCAACACTGAAGCTTTCTTT.

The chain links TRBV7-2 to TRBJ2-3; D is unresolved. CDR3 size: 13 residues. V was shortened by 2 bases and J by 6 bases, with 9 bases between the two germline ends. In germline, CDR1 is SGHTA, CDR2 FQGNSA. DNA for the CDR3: TGTGCCAGCAGCTTACGTGATCGGGATACGCAGTATTTT. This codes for CASSLRDRDTQYF.

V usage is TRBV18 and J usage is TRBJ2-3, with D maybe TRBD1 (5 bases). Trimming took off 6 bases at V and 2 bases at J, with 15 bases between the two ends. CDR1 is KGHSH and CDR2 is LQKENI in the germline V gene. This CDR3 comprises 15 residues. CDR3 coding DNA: TGTGCCAGCTCGCACACGGACATCTACACAGATACGCAGTATTTT. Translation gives CASSHTDIYTDTQYF. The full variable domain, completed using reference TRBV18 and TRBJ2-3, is NAGVMQNPRHLVRRRGQEARLRCSPMKGHSHVYWYRQLPEEGLKFMVYLQKENIIDESGMPKERFSAEFPKEGPSILRIQQVVRGDSAAYFCASSHTDIYTDTQYFGPGTRLTVL.

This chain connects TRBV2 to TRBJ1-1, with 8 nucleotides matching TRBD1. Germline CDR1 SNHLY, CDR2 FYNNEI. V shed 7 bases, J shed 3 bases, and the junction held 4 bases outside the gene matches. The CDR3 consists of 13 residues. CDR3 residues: CASTGGEDTEAFF. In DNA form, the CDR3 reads TGTGCCAGCACAGGGGGCGAGGACACTGAAGCTTTCTTT.

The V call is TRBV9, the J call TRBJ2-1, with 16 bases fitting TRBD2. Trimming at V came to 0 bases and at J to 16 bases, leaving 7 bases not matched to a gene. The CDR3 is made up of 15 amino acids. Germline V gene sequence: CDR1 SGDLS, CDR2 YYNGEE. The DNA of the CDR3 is TGTGCCAGCAGCGTAGAGGGACTAGCGGGAGGGAGTTTATTCTTC. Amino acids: CASSVEGLAGGSLFF.

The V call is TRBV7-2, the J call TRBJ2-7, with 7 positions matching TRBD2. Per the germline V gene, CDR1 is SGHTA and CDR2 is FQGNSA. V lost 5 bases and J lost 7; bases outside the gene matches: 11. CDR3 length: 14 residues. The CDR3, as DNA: TGTGCCAGCAGCCCAGGGCTAGCGGAAGAAGAGCAGTACTTC. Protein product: CASSPGLAEEEQYF.

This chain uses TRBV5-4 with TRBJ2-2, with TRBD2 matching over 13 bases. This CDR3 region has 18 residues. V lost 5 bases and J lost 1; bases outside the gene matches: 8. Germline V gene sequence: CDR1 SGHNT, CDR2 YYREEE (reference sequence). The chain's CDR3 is CASRPGLAGFGNTGELFF. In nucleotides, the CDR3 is TGTGCCAGCAGACCGGGACTAGCGGGATTTGGGAACACCGGGGAGCTGTTTTTT.